This T cell receptor (beta chain) was captured in a study of cytomegalovirus exposure and HLA in healthy donors. PCR primers comprised 60 Vbeta and 13 Jbeta primers. The protocol was immunoSEQ multiplex PCR, while the TCRdb copy is restricted to in-frame clones and leaves out a portion. Here the sample spans about 150,000 clones, 70% to 90% being singletons. Study results and caveats: Because they were indistinguishable, some V segments, including TRBV6-2 and TRBV6-3, were excluded. Immune exposure information available was restricted to CMV serostatus.

In regard to this clone: The antigen remains undetermined.

The germline CDR1 and CDR2 sequences are SEHNR and FQNEAQ (reference sequence). The CDR3 consists of 13 residues. The V end lost 4 bases, the J end lost 0 bases, and 7 bases lay between the germline ends. The clonotype originates from a woman aged 40 to 50 in good health and CMV-seropositive. This chain links TRBV7-9 with TRBJ2-7; no clear D. Material: PBMCs. In nucleotides, the CDR3 is TGTGCCAGCAGCTCAGACACCTCCTACGAGCAGTACTTC. This encodes CASSSDTSYEQYF.